This T cell receptor (beta chain) was obtained from a study of OX40 agonist ivuxolimab in advanced cancers. Study details: Each patient was given ivuxolimab into a vein every 2 weeks, at 0.01 to 10 mg/kg. Earlier treatment with anti-PD-1, anti-PD-L1 or anti-CTLA-4 was permitted, and around 43% had received some.

Sequencing was performed with immunoSEQ multiplex PCR; in TCRdb, only in-frame clones are kept and a portion is missing. Of 65,000 to 80,000 clones listed, about 90% are singletons. Regarding this clone: Its antigen is unidentified.

V lost 6 bases and J 5 bases, leaving 16 bases between the germline ends. The V gene's germline CDR1 is SNHLY and CDR2 FYNNEI. There are 14 residues in the CDR3. Points from the study as a whole: Specificity for antigen went undetermined in the expanded peripheral T cells.

The chain uses TRBV2 and TRBJ1-1; D may be TRBD1 (6 bases). The specimen was CD4+ or CD8+ T cells sorted from blood, collected in a trial of the OX40 agonist ivuxolimab. This sequence originates from an adult with an advanced solid tumor such as melanoma, head and neck, liver or kidney cancer. CDR3 bases: TGTGCCAGCAGCATATTTGACAGGCCGACTGAAGCTTTCTTT. Translating gives CASSIFDRPTEAFF.